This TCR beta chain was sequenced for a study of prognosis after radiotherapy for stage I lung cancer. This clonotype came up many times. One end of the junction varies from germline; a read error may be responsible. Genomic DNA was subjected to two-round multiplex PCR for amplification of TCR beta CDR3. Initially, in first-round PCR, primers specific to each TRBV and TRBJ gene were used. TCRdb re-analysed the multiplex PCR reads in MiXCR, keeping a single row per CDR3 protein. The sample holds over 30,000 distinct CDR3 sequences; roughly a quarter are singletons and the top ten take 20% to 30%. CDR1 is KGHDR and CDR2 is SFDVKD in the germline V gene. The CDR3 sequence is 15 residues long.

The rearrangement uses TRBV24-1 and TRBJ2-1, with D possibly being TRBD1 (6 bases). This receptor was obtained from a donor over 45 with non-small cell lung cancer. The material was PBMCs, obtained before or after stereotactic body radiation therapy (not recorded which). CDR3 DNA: TGTGCCACCAGTGACTACGCTATGTCCAGCAGGGGCTTCATCTTC. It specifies CATSDYAMSSRGFIF.